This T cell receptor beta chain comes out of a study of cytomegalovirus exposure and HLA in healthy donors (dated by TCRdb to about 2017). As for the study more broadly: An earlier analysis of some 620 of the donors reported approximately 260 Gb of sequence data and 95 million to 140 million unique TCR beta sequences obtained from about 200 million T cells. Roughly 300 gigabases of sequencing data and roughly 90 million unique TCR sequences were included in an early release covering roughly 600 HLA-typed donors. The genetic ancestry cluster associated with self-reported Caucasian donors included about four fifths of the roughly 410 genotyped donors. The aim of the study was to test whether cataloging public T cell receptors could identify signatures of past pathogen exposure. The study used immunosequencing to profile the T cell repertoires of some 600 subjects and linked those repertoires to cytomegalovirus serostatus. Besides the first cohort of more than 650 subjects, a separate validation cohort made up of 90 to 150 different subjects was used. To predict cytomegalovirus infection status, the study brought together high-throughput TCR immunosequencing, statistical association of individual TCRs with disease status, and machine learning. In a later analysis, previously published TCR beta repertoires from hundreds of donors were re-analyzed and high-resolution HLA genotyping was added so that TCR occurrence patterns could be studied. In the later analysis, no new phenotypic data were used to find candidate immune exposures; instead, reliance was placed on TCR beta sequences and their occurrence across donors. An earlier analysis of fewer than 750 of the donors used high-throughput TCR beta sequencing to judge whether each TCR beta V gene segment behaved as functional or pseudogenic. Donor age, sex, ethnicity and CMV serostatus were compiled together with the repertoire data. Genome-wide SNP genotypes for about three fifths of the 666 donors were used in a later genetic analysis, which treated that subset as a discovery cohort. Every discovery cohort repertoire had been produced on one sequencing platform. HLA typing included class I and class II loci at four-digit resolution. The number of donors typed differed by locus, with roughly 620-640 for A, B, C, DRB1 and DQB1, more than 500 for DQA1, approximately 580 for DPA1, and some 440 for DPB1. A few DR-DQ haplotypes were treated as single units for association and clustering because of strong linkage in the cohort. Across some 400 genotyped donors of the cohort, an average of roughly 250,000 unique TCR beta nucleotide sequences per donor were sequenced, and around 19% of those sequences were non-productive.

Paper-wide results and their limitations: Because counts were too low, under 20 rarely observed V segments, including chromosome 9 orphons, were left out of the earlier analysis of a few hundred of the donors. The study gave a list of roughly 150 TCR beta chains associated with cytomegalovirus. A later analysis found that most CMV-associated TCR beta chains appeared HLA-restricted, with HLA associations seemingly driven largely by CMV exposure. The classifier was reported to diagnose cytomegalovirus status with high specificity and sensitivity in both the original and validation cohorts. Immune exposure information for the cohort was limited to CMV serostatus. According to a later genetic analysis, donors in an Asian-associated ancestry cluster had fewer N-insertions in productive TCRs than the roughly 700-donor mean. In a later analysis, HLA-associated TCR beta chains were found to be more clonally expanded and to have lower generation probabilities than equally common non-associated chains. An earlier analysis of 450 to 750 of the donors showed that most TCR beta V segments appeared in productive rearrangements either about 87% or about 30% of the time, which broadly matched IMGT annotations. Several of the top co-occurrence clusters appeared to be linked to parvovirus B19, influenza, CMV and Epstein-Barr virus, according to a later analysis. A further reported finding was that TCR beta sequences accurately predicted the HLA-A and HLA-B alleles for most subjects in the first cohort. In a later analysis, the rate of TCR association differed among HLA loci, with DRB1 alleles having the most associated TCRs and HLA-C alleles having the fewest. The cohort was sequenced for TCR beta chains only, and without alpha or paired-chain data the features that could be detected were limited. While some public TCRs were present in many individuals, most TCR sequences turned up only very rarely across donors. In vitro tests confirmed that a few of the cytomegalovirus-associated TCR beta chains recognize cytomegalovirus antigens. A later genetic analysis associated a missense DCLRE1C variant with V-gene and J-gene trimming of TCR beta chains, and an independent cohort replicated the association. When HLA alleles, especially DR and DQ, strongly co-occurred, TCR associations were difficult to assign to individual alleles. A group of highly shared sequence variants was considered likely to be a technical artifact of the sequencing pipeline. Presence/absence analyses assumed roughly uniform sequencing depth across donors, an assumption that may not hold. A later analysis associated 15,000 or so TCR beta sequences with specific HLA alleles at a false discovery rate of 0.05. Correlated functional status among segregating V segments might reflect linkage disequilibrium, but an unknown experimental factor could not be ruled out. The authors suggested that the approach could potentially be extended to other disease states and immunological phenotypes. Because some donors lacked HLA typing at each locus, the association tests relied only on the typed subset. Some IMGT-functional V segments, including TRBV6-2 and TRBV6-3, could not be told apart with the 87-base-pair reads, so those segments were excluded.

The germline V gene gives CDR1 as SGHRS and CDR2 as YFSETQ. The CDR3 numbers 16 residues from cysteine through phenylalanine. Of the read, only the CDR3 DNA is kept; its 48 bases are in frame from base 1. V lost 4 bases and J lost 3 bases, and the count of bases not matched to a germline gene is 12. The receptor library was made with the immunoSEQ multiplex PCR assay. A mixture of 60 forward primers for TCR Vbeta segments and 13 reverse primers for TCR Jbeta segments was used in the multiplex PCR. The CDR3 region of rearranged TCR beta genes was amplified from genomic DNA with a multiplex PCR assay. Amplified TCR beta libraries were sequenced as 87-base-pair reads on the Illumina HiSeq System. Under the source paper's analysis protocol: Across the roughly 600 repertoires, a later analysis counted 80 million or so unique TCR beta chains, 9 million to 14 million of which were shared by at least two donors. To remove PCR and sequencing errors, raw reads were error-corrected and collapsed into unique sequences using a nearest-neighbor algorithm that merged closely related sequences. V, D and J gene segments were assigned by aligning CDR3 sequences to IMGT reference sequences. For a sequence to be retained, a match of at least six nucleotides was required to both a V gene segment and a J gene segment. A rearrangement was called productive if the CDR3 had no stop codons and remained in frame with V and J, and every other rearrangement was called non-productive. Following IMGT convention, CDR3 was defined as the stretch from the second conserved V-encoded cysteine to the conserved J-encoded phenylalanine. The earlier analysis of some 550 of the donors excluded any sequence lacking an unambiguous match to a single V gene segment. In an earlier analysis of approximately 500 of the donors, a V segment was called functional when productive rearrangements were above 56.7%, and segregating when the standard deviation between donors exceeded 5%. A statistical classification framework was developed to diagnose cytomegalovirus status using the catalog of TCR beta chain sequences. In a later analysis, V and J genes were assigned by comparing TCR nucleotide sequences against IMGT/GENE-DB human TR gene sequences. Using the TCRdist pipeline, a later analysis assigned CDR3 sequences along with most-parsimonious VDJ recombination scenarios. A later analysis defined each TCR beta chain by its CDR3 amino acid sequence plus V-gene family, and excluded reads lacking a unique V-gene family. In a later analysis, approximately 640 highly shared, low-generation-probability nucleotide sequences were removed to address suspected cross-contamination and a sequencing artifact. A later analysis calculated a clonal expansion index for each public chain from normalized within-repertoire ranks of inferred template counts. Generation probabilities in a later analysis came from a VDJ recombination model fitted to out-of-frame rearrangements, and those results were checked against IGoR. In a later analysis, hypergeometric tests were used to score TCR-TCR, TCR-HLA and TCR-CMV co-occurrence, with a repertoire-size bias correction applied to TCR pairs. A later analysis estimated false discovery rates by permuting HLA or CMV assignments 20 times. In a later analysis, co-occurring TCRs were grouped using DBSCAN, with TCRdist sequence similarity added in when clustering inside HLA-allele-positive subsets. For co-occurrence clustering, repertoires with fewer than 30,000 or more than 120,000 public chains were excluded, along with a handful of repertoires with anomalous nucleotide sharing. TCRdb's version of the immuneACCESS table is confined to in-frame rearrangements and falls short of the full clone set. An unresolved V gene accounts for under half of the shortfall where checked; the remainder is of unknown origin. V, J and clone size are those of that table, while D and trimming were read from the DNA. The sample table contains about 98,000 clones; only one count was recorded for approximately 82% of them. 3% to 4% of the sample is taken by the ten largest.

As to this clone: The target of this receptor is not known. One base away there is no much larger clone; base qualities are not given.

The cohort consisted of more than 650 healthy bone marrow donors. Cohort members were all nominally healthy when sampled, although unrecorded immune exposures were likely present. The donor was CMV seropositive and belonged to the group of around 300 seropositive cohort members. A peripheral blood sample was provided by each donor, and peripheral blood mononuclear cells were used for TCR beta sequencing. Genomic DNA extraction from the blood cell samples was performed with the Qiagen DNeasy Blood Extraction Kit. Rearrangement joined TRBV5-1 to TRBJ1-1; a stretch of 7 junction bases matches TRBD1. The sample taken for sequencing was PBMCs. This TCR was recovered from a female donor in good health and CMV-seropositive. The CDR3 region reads CASSPLDRVDDTEAFF. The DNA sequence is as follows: TGCGCCAGCAGCCCCCTTGACAGGGTGGATGACACTGAAGCTTTCTTT. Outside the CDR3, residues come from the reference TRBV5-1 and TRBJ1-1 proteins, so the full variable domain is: KAGVTQTPRYLIKTRGQQVTLSCSPISGHRSVSWYQQTPGQGLQFLFEYFSETQRNKGNFPGRFSGRQFSNSRSEMNVSTLELGDSALYLCASSPLDRVDDTEAFFGQGTRLTVV.